This T cell receptor (beta chain) stems from a study of Ad26.COV2.S vaccination and SARS-CoV-2 variants. Germline lookup yields CDR1 LGHDT and CDR2 YNNKEL (reference sequence). The ends were cut back, 2 bases at V and 4 bases at J, with 20 bases in the middle. There are 17 residues in the CDR3. Study-wide results and caveats: Placebo and vaccine recipients had non-spike TCR breadth that was similar.

Concerning this clone itself: The antigen is undetermined.

Treatment of the sample: 19 received Ad26.COV2.S at low or high dose, single or two shots; about 5 received placebo; per-sample allocation not given. On day 63 after the first injection, vaccine and placebo recipients gave samples. TCRdb keeps only in-frame clones here, not all; method: immunoSEQ multiplex PCR. The sample shows 510,000 or so clones, approximately 88% of them seen only once. The sequence was obtained from a person between 18 and 65 years old who received the Ad26.COV2.S COVID-19 vaccine or a placebo. J is TRBJ1-2 and V is TRBV3-1 (or the pseudogene TRBV3-2); D is ambiguous. Sequences were derived from peripheral blood, sampled in a trial of Ad26.COV2.S vaccine versus placebo. This chain's CDR3 is CASSQKTGPNFLYGYTF. CDR3 DNA sequence: TGTGCCAGCAGCCAAAAGACCGGGCCCAATTTTCTCTATGGCTACACCTTC.